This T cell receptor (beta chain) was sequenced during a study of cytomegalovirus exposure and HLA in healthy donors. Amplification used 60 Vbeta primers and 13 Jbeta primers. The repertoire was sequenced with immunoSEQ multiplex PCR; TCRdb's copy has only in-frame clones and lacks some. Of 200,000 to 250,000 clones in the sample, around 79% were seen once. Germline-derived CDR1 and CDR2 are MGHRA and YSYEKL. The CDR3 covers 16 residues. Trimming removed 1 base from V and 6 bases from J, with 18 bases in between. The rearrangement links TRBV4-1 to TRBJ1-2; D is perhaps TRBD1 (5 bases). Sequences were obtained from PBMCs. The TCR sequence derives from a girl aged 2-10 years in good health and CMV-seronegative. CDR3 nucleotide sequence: TGCGCCAGCAGCCAAGTGGGGGAGGGAGCACGTAATGGCTACACCTTC. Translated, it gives CASSQVGEGARNGYTF.